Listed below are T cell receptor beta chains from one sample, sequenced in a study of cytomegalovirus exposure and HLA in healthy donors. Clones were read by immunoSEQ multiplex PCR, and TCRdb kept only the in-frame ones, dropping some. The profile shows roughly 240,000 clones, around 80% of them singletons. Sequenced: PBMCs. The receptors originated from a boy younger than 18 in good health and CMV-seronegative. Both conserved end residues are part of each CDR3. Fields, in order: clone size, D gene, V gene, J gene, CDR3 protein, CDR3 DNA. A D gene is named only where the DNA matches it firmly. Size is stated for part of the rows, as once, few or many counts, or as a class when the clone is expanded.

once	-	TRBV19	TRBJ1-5	CASSIVRGMGQPQHF	TGTGCCAGTAGTATCGTTCGGGGAATGGGGCAGCCCCAGCATTTT
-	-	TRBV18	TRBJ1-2	CASSPAGDGYTF	TGTGCCAGCTCACCGGCGGGGGACGGCTACACCTTC
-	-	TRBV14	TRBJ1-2	CASSQRLIMYGDYGYTF	TGTGCCAGCAGCCAACGTCTGATTATGTACGGAGACTATGGCTACACCTTC
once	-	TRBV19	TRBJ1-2	CASSISSQHNYGYTF	TGTGCCAGTAGTATAAGTTCCCAACACAACTATGGCTACACCTTC
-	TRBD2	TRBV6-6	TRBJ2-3	CASSLAGGRTDTQYF	TGTGCCAGCAGCCTAGCGGGGGGTCGCACAGATACGCAGTATTTT
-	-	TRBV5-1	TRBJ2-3	CASSLEGFTDTQYF	TGCGCCAGCAGCTTGGAGGGGTTCACAGATACGCAGTATTTT
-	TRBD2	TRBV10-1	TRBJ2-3	CASSGGSGSTDTQYF	TGCGCCAGCAGTGGTGGTAGCGGGAGCACAGATACGCAGTATTTT
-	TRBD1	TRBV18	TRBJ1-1	CASSASTGGGEAFF	TGTGCCAGCTCAGCCTCGACAGGGGGGGGTGAAGCTTTCTTT
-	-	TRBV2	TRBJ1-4	CASRAGAWEKLFF	TGTGCCTCTCGAGCAGGGGCATGGGAAAAACTGTTTTTT
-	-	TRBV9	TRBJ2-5	CASSPSKAQETQYF	TGTGCCAGCAGCCCCTCCAAAGCCCAAGAGACCCAGTACTTC
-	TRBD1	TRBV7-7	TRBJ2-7	CASSLGQGSSYEQYF	TGTGCTAGCAGCTTAGGACAGGGGAGCTCCTACGAGCAGTACTTC
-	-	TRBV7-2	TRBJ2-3	CASSLQTWGGPIGQYF	TGTGCCAGCAGCCTCCAGACCTGGGGGGGCCCGATTGGGCAGTATTTT
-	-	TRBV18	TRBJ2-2	CASSPPWTDMTGELFF	TGTGCCAGCTCACCCCCCTGGACAGACATGACCGGGGAGCTGTTTTTT
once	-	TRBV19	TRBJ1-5	CASSISPLHYSNQPQHF	TGTGCCAGTAGTATTAGCCCGCTTCATTATAGCAATCAGCCCCAGCATTTT
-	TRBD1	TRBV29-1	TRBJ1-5	CSVETGGSQPQHF	TGCAGCGTAGAAACAGGGGGATCTCAGCCCCAGCATTTT
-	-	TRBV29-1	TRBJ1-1	CSVEGLWQGNEAFF	TGCAGCGTTGAAGGGTTGTGGCAGGGGAATGAAGCTTTCTTT
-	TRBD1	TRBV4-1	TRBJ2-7	CASSQDSGTGAHEQYF	TGCGCCAGCAGCCAAGATTCCGGGACAGGGGCCCACGAGCAGTACTTC
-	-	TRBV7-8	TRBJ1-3	CASSLLGGNTIYF	TGTGCCAGCAGCTTACTAGGTGGAAACACCATATATTTT
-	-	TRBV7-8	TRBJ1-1	CASSHDRTRSNTEAFF	TGTGCCAGCAGTCACGACAGGACAAGATCGAACACTGAAGCTTTCTTT
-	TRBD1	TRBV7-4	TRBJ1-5	CASSLDRLLGQHNQPQHF	TGTGCCAGCAGCTTAGACCGGTTACTGGGACAGCACAATCAGCCCCAGCATTTT
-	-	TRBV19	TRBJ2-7	CASSIGGNAGEQYF	TGTGCCAGTAGTATCGGCGGGAACGCGGGCGAGCAGTACTTC
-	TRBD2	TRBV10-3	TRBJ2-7	CAISRTSGRHEQYF	TGTGCCATCAGTCGGACTAGCGGGAGACACGAGCAGTACTTC
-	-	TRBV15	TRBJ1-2	CATSIWGGDYGYTF	TGTGCCACCAGTATCTGGGGAGGTGACTATGGCTACACCTTC
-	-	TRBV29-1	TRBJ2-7	CSVDSDTYNEQYF	TGCAGCGTTGATTCGGACACATATAACGAGCAGTACTTC
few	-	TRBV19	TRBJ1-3	CASRTGNGNTIYF	TGTGCCAGTAGGACCGGGAACGGAAACACCATATATTTT
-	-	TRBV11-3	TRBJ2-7	CASSPGRQSSGYYEQYF	TGTGCCAGCAGCCCCGGACGACAGTCCTCTGGGTACTACGAGCAGTACTTC
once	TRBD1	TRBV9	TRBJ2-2	CASSVGGGWTGELFF	TGTGCCAGCAGCGTAGGAGGGGGCTGGACCGGGGAGCTGTTTTTT
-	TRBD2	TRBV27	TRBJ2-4	CASSPGGGRNIQYF	TGTGCCAGCAGTCCCGGCGGGGGGCGGAACATTCAGTACTTC
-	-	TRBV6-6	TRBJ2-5	CASSYQVETQYF	TGTGCCAGCAGTTATCAGGTAGAGACCCAGTACTTC
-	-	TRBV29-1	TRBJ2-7	CSVLWGGSYEQYF	TGCAGCGTCTTGTGGGGCGGCTCCTACGAGCAGTACTTC
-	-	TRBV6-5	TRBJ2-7	CASSLASEQYF	TGTGCCAGCAGTCTCGCGTCGGAGCAGTACTTC
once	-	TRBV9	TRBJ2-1	CASSVAGGTVYNEQFF	TGTGCCAGCAGCGTAGCGGGCGGGACAGTCTACAATGAGCAGTTCTTC
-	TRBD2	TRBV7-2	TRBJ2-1	CASSWWTSGRGDEQFF	TGTGCCAGCAGCTGGTGGACTAGCGGGAGGGGGGATGAGCAGTTCTTC
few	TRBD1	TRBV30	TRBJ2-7	CAWSSDRVEQYF	TGTGCCTGGAGTAGCGACAGGGTCGAGCAGTACTTC
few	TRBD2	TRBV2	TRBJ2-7	CASSDWGLAGVGEQYF	TGTGCCAGCAGTGATTGGGGACTAGCGGGAGTCGGCGAGCAGTACTTC
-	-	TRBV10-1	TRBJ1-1	CASSDRGNTEAFF	TGCGCCAGCAGTGACAGGGGGAACACTGAAGCTTTCTTT
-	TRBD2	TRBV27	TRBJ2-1	CASSYSGGGNEQFF	TGTGCCAGCAGTTATAGCGGGGGGGGCAATGAGCAGTTCTTC
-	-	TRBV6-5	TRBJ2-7	CASSFTAGSSYEQYF	TGTGCCAGCAGTTTCACGGCGGGAAGCTCCTACGAGCAGTACTTC
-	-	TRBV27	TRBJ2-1	CASSLGGNEQFF	TGTGCCAGCAGTTTAGGAGGTAATGAGCAGTTCTTC
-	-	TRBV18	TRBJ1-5	CASSPIWRRNQPQHF	TGTGCCAGCTCACCAATTTGGAGGCGCAATCAGCCCCAGCATTTT
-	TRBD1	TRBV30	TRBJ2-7	CAWGQGAGEQYF	TGTGCCTGGGGCCAGGGGGCCGGCGAGCAGTACTTC
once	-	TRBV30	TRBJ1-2	CAWVTYQGGYTF	TGTGCCTGGGTGACCTACCAGGGGGGCTACACCTTC
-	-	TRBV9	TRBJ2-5	CARTIPAQYF	TGTGCCAGGACAATACCGGCCCAGTACTTC
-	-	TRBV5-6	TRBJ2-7	CASTYGVTTYEQYF	TGTGCCAGCACCTACGGGGTCACCACCTACGAGCAGTACTTC
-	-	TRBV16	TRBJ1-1	CASSGDEDGTREAFF	TGTGCCAGCAGTGGCGACGAAGACGGGACAAGGGAAGCTTTCTTT
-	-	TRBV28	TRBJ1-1	CASSLTGTEAFF	TGTGCCAGCAGCCTAACGGGTACTGAAGCTTTCTTT
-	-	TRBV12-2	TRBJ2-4	CASRSVTRGRRDKNIQYF	TGTGCAAGTCGCTCAGTCACTCGGGGGAGGAGGGACAAAAACATTCAGTACTTC
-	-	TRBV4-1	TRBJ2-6	CTSSQDRGGSGANVLTF	TGCACCAGCAGCCAAGACCGTGGGGGGTCTGGGGCCAACGTCCTGACTTTC
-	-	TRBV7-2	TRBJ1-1	CASSLESGFTEAFF	TGTGCCAGCAGCTTAGAATCGGGGTTTACTGAAGCTTTCTTT
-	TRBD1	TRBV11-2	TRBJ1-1	CASSPGTDEAFF	TGTGCCAGCAGCCCCGGGACAGATGAAGCTTTCTTT
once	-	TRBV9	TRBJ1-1	CASSVTGTTEAFF	TGTGCCAGCAGCGTTACGGGTACAACTGAAGCTTTCTTT
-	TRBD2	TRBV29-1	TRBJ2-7	CSVGPDRGGLYEQYF	TGCAGCGTTGGACCGGACCGGGGAGGGCTTTACGAGCAGTACTTC
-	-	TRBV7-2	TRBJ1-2	CASSLVGKGNYGYTF	TGTGCCAGCAGCTTAGTTGGGAAGGGGAACTATGGCTACACCTTC
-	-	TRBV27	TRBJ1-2	CASSPGEGRGYTF	TGTGCCAGCAGTCCCGGGGAGGGTCGAGGCTACACCTTC
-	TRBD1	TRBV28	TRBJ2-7	CASSFRQGRGEQYF	TGTGCCAGCAGTTTTAGACAGGGAAGAGGCGAGCAGTACTTC
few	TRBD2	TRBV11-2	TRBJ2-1	CASSLLELAGDNEQFF	TGTGCCAGCAGCTTACTGGAACTAGCGGGAGACAATGAGCAGTTCTTC
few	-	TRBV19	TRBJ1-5	CASSIGSGGNQPQHF	TGTGCCAGTAGTATAGGTTCAGGGGGCAATCAGCCCCAGCATTTT
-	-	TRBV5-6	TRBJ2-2	CASSLAPGTVVGGAGELFF	TGTGCCAGCAGCTTGGCCCCGGGGACCGTAGTGGGGGGAGCCGGGGAGCTGTTTTTT
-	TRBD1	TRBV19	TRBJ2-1	CASNSQGHEQFF	TGTGCCAGTAACTCACAGGGGCATGAGCAGTTCTTC
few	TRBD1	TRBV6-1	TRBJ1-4	CASSVRQGHIGKLFF	TGTGCCAGCAGCGTCCGACAGGGGCATATAGGAAAACTGTTTTTT